A single sample is the source of the 14 T cell receptor beta chains below, sequenced in a study of beta chain features in type 1 diabetes. The study's findings and limits: Patients with Type 1 diabetes showed moderately but significantly shorter TCRB CDR3s in all four CD4+ subsets.

Every isolated RNA sample was fully reverse transcribed, so sequencing captured expressed TCRB transcripts. Assay: immunoSEQ multiplex PCR; the TCRdb copy retains only in-frame clones and omits some. The repertoire holds under 250,000 clones, with about 14% as singletons. Their antigens remain unidentified. Input material: naive CD4+ T cells from blood. These receptor sequences come from a man aged 25-45 years with type 1 diabetes.

The table lists this clone with a few counts. The chain has TRBV28 and TRBJ2-2, with 8 positions matching TRBD2. The V gene end was trimmed by 5 bases and the J gene end by 3 bases; junction bases not matched to a gene: 5. The CDR3 is 15 residues long. Germline loops: CDR1 MDHEN, CDR2 SYDVKM. The CDR3 spells CASSTGTRDTGELFF. The CDR3 bases are TGTGCCAGCAGTACCGGGACTAGGGACACCGGGGAGCTGTTTTTT.

The chain uses TRBV11-2 and TRBJ2-5; weak D call: TRBD1 (6 bases). V was clipped by 1 base and J by 1 base, with 10 bases between them. The CDR3 is made up of 15 amino acids. Germline assignment: CDR1 SGHAT and CDR2 FQNNGV. CDR3 in DNA: TGTGCCAGCAGCTTAGCCTCCAGGGGCCAAGAGACCCAGTACTTC. Translated: CASSLASRGQETQYF.

This sequence joins TRBV25-1 and TRBJ2-2; 8 nucleotides match TRBD1. With V trimmed by 1 base and J by 3 bases, 4 bases remained unmatched. This CDR3 spans 16 amino acids. Germline CDR1 reads MGHDK; CDR2 reads SYGVNS. The CDR3: CASSEFGRGHTGELFF. In nucleotides, the CDR3 is TGTGCCAGCAGTGAATTTGGCAGGGGGCACACCGGGGAGCTGTTTTTT.

The J gene is TRBJ1-6, the V gene TRBV30; TRBD1 matches at 7 bases. CDR3 length: 14 amino acids. In germline, CDR1 is GTSNPN, CDR2 SVGIG (reference sequence). V lost 4 bases and J lost 7; bases outside the gene matches: 7. The DNA for the CDR3 is TGTGCCTGGACCTCCGGGACAGCGAATTCACCCCTCCACTTT. It translates to CAWTSGTANSPLHF.

The chain employs TRBV6-1 and TRBJ1-1; tentative D call: TRBD1 (5 bases). Per germline, CDR1 MNHNS and CDR2 SASEGT. The length of the CDR3 is 13 residues. Trimming took 7 bases from V and 6 from J, leaving 15 bases between them. CDR3 sequence: CASTDLREAEAFF. In DNA, the CDR3 is TGTGCCAGCACTGATCTCAGGGAGGCTGAAGCTTTCTTT.

This clone was recorded a few times. This rearrangement joins TRBV7-9 to TRBJ2-7; 11 bases agree with TRBD1. Germline lookup yields CDR1 SEHNR and CDR2 FQNEAQ (reference sequence). V lost 4 bases to trimming and J lost 3 bases; unmatched junction nucleotides: 5. The CDR3 covers 15 residues. Here the CDR3 reads CASSSSGTGGYEQYF. DNA for the CDR3: TGTGCCAGCAGCTCCTCCGGGACAGGGGGCTACGAGCAGTACTTC.

The V and J genes are TRBV21-1 and TRBJ2-7; no check of the table's D call, TRBD1, against the DNA was made. TRBV21-1 is a documented pseudogene. The CDR3 extends over 15 amino acids. CDR3: CASNARGDRGREQYF. In DNA, the CDR3 is TGTGCCAGCAACGCAAGGGGGGACAGGGGGCGCGAGCAGTACTTC.

The chain joins TRBV11-2 to TRBJ2-4; TRBD2 matches 9 bases. Losses at the gene ends were 5 bases for V and 6 bases for J; bases not matched to a gene: 11. Germline CDR1 and CDR2: SGHAT and FQNNGV. There are 16 residues in the CDR3. The CDR3 spells CASSPTRGAGGNIQYF. For the CDR3, the DNA is TGTGCCAGCAGCCCCACTCGGGGAGCGGGAGGAAACATTCAGTACTTC.

This clone has only a few counts. The chain employs TRBV7-2 and TRBJ2-3; D is undetermined. Germline-derived CDR1 and CDR2 are SGHTA and FQGNSA. Trimming shortened V by 10 bases and J by 2 bases, and 19 bases separated the two germline ends. The CDR3 is 15 amino acids. The CDR3 sequence: CATLRGRLNTDTQYF. CDR3 nucleotides: TGTGCCACCCTAAGAGGAAGGCTTAACACAGATACGCAGTATTTT.

The sample holds a few counts of this clone. The chain employs TRBV9 and TRBJ2-1; 9 bases match TRBD2. This CDR3 is 15 amino acids long. Losses at the gene ends were 2 bases for V and 9 bases for J; bases not matched to a gene: 9. In germline, CDR1 is SGDLS, CDR2 YYNGEE. The CDR3 nucleotides read TGTGCCAGCAGCGTGAATCCTAGCGGGATTGTTGAGCAGTTCTTC. Translating it yields CASSVNPSGIVEQFF.

The V gene is TRBV23-1, the J gene TRBJ2-5; D is perhaps TRBD1 (5 bases). TRBV23-1 is treated as an ORF (open reading frame) with a function not yet certain. Trimming cost V 4 bases and J 2 bases, with 17 bases left between them. This CDR3 has 16 residues. Written as DNA, the CDR3 is TGCGCCAGCAGTCGCGCTCCGGCAGGGAAACAAGAGACCCAGTACTTC. It yields the protein CASSRAPAGKQETQYF.

The V call is TRBV5-1, the J call TRBJ2-5; 9 bases agree with TRBD2. The V gene's germline CDR1 is SGHRS and CDR2 YFSETQ. V was clipped by 0 bases and J by 5 bases; unmatched bases: 5. This CDR3 region has 15 residues. This CDR3 is CASSLVAGVDETQYF. The DNA of the CDR3 is TGCGCCAGCAGCTTGGTAGCGGGAGTAGACGAGACCCAGTACTTC.

This clone occurred a few times. V and J are TRBV29-1 and TRBJ2-7; TRBD1 matches at 7 bases. Looked up from germline, CDR1 is SQVTM and CDR2 is ANQGSEA. This CDR3 has 15 residues. V trimming: 6 bases; J trimming: 0 bases; junction bases outside the gene matches: 11. The CDR3 coding sequence is TGCAGCGTCATAACAGGGGACCGAAGCTCCTACGAGCAGTACTTC. Its translation: CSVITGDRSSYEQYF.

This clone showed up just a few times. The gene calls are TRBV18 and TRBJ1-1; no clear D gene. The germline V and J ends were trimmed by 6 bases and 1 base, with 9 bases remaining between them. This CDR3 region has 13 residues. Germline assignment: CDR1 KGHSH and CDR2 LQKENI. The CDR3 DNA follows: TGTGCCAGCTCCATTAACAGGAACACTGAAGCTTTCTTT. Protein product: CASSINRNTEAFF.